This T cell receptor (beta chain) was sequenced in a study of shared clonotypes between healthy human individuals. Repertoires were generated with immunoSEQ multiplex PCR, while TCRdb's copy carries only in-frame clones and drops some. The repertoire has about 980,000 clones, 76% of them found once; the top ten carry roughly 1.5%. The V gene's germline CDR1 is WSHSY and CDR2 SAAADI. The CDR3 covers 13 residues. V was clipped by 0 bases and J by 8 bases, with 10 bases between them. This clone was found a few times. The chain uses TRBV10-2 and TRBJ1-2; D might be TRBD1 (5 bases). This sequence was found in a man aged 18 to 29 in good health. Material: memory CD4+ T cells sorted from blood. Subset reported: CD45RA-negative fraction. In DNA, the CDR3 is TGCGCCAGCAGTGAGTCGAAGGGGATCGGCTACACCTTC. It specifies CASSESKGIGYTF.